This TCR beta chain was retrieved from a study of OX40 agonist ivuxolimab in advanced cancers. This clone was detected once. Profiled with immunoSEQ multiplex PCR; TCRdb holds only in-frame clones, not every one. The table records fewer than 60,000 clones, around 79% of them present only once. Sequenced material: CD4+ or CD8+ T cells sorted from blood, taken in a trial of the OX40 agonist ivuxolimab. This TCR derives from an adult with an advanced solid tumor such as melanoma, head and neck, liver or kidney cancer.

CDR3: CASSNREGIFDTEAFF. DNA for the CDR3: TGCGCCAGCAGCAACCGGGAGGGAATTTTCGACACTGAAGCTTTCTTT. The V call is TRBV23-1, the J call TRBJ1-1; D gene uncertain. TRBV23-1 falls under the ORF class, with uncertain function. Trimming took off 6 bases at V and 3 bases at J, with 20 bases between the two ends. This CDR3 region has 16 residues.